Listed below are T cell receptor beta chains from one sample, sequenced in a study of T cell clones after liver transplantation. The protocol was immunoSEQ multiplex PCR, while the TCRdb copy is restricted to in-frame clones and leaves out a portion. In the table there are fewer than 85,000 clones, 75% to 90% of which are singletons. Sequenced here: CD4+ T cells from blood, sampled 12 months after liver transplant. All receptors derive from a human patient who received a liver transplant. Some T cells may be provided by the graft donor. Each CDR3 is given with its conserved first and last residue. Each record gives: V gene, J gene, CDR3 length, CDR3 protein.

>TRBV5-1|TRBJ2-3|19
CASSPRLGGRAIGGDTQYF
>TRBV18|TRBJ2-3|16
CASSGLAGVGTDTQYF
>TRBV28|TRBJ1-5|14
CASIQTGYTQPQHF
>TRBV2|TRBJ1-2|12
CASSDRDRGYTF
>TRBV5-1|TRBJ1-1|16
CASSLRDRGPGTEAFF
>TRBV29-1|TRBJ1-1|12
CSVIPGIPEAFF
>TRBV7-3|TRBJ2-6|19
CASSPLLAALPSGANVLTF
>TRBV4-2|TRBJ2-3|16
CASSQDRDRGTDTQYF
>TRBV27|TRBJ1-2|13
CASRRTGLSGYTF
>TRBV9|TRBJ2-3|15
CASSVSPVGTDTQYF
>TRBV7-8|TRBJ2-7|14
CASSLAGGRDEQYF
>TRBV10-3|TRBJ2-7|14
CAISERGGSNEQYF
>TRBV28|TRBJ2-3|14
CAILTGTRADTQYF
>TRBV21-1|TRBJ2-3|16
CASSKPSGRSADTQYF
>TRBV18|TRBJ2-7|15
CASSPPTSGSNEQYF
>TRBV6-1|TRBJ2-1|13
CASSMGLAREQFF
>TRBV4-3|TRBJ2-5|15
CASSQDKGQGETQYF
>TRBV6-5|TRBJ1-1|12
CASSLRGVEAFF
>TRBV18|TRBJ2-2|16
CASSPLTSGGAGELFF
>TRBV10-3|TRBJ2-5|11
CAISEGGPQYF
>TRBV2|TRBJ2-3|14
CASSDGTSKDTQYF
>TRBV7-2|TRBJ2-7|15
CASSLRSEFSYEQYF
>TRBV5-1|TRBJ2-2|16
CASSRTGAANTGELFF
>TRBV6-5|TRBJ1-1|14
CASSYWGMNTEAFF
>TRBV5-1|TRBJ1-1|15
CASSAYRTGGTEAFF
>TRBV28|TRBJ1-1|13
CASTQDRTSKAFF
>TRBV5-1|TRBJ1-1|14
CASSFEQINTEAFF
>TRBV2|TRBJ2-2|14
CASSEDRGNGELFF
>TRBV2|TRBJ1-5|13
CASGVAVGQPQHF
>TRBV28|TRBJ2-1|16
CASSLPGLAGGNEQFF
>TRBV6-6|TRBJ2-7|15
CASSPSQVTGYEQYF
>TRBV6-1|TRBJ2-1|14
CASTKVLSYNEQFF
>TRBV7-3|TRBJ2-1|16
CASRGLAGDPYNEQFF
>TRBV5-1|TRBJ2-1|15
CASSLELAGSSEQFF
>TRBV7-8|TRBJ2-2|14
CASSLALAVGELFF
>TRBV28|TRBJ1-2|17
CASSLTYRGSYGYGYTF
>TRBV7-9|TRBJ2-1|14
CASLRSGSMYEQFF
>TRBV29-1|TRBJ1-2|12
CSVVGQDYGYTF
>TRBV5-1|TRBJ1-2|15
CASSLSPAGNYGYTF
>TRBV5-1|TRBJ1-4|15
CASSLNGKANEKLFF
>TRBV5-1|TRBJ1-2|14
CASGLDTNNYGYTF
>TRBV14|TRBJ1-1|14
CASSSPGMNTEAFF
>TRBV5-1|TRBJ2-6|16
CASSREGTSGANVLTF
>TRBV6-1|TRBJ2-4|19
CASSASGTSGRVAKNIQYF
>TRBV19|TRBJ2-1|15
CASSSQWGRGNEQFF
>TRBV28|TRBJ1-5|15
CASTLAGASNQPQHF
>TRBV27|TRBJ2-1|14
CASSFRTSRPEQFF
>TRBV10-2|TRBJ2-7|15
CASSRLAGGDYEQYF
>TRBV18|TRBJ1-4|14
CASFTGRENEKLFF
>TRBV18|TRBJ1-1|13
CASSPRQNTEAFF
>TRBV19|TRBJ2-5|16
CASSGLGTGVQETQYF
>TRBV11-2|TRBJ2-1|13
CASSPAGIDEQFF
>TRBV19|TRBJ2-7|13
CASSISDLREQYF